A selection of T cell receptor beta chains follows, all from one sample in a study of Graves' ophthalmopathy and Graves' hyperthyroidism. TCRdb recomputed calls from the multiplex PCR reads with MiXCR, one row per CDR3 protein. The repertoire holds hundreds of thousands of distinct CDR3 sequences, with about a fifth as singletons. Material: peripheral blood. These receptors were taken from a woman under 30 with stable Graves' hyperthyroidism. Some clones in this sample may be carry-over from other donors' samples. Both conserved end residues are part of each CDR3. The D gene is left open where the match is weak. Size tells how often a clone was seen (once, few, many) or the class of an expanded clone, and some rows leave it out.

V,size,length,J,D,CDR3,DNA
TRBV5-5,many,16,TRBJ1-5,TRBD1,CASSLSAGQGVQPQHF,TGTGCCAGCAGCCTGTCCGCGGGACAGGGTGTTCAGCCCCAGCATTTT
TRBV19,many,12,TRBJ2-7,NA,CASSIPPYEQYF,TGTGCCAGTAGTATCCCTCCCTACGAGCAGTACTTC
TRBV20-1,many,12,TRBJ2-5,NA,CSARDLEETQYF,TGCAGTGCTAGAGATCTGGAGGAGACCCAGTACTTC
TRBV12-3/TRBV12-4,many,14,TRBJ1-1,NA,CASKRTQMNTEAFF,TGTGCCAGCAAGCGGACACAGATGAACACTGAAGCTTTCTTT
TRBV18,NA,14,TRBJ1-1,NA,CASSPQAVNTEAFF,TGTGCCAGCTCACCTCAGGCAGTGAACACTGAAGCTTTCTTT
TRBV6-5,few,14,TRBJ1-2,NA,CASSYDPVGYGYTF,TGTGCCAGCAGTTATGACCCGGTAGGATATGGCTACACCTTC
TRBV5-1,many,14,TRBJ2-5,NA,CASSLAGRLETQYF,TGCGCCAGCAGCTTGGCAGGTCGGTTAGAGACCCAGTACTTC
TRBV5-1,few,15,TRBJ2-7,TRBD1,CASSTGQGVSYEQYF,TGCGCCAGCAGCACGGGACAGGGCGTCTCCTACGAGCAGTACTTC
TRBV29-1,few,15,TRBJ1-1,TRBD1,CSVGGQAWGGTEAFF,TGCAGCGTTGGGGGACAGGCGTGGGGGGGCACTGAGGCTTTCTTT
TRBV7-8,NA,14,TRBJ2-5,NA,CASSPRGEQETQDF,TGTGCCAGCAGCCCGCGAGGGGAGCAAGAGACCCAGGACTTC
TRBV3-1,NA,11,TRBJ1-1,NA,CASSQGDRAFF,TGTGCCAGCAGCCAAGGGGACCGAGCTTTCTTT
TRBV6-2/TRBV6-3,NA,15,TRBJ1-6,TRBD1,CASIDPGQGVSPLHF,TGTGCCAGCATCGACCCGGGACAGGGAGTTTCACCCCTCCACTTT
TRBV12-3/TRBV12-4,few,15,TRBJ1-6,TRBD1,CASRTRQGSNSPLHF,TGTGCCAGCAGAACCCGACAGGGCAGCAATTCACCCCTCCACTTT
TRBV20-1,many,17,TRBJ2-6,TRBD2,CSANLAGGLSGANVLTF,TGCAGTGCTAATCTAGCGGGGGGCCTCTCTGGGGCCAACGTCCTGACTTTC
TRBV11-3,many,16,TRBJ1-1,NA,CASSLVSQGLNTEAFF,TGTGCCAGCAGCTTAGTCAGCCAGGGCCTGAACACTGAAGCTTTCTTT
TRBV11-1,many,16,TRBJ2-7,NA,CASSLMVGLKSYEQYF,TGTGCCAGCAGCTTAATGGTGGGACTGAAGTCCTACGAGCAGTACTTC
TRBV29-1,few,15,TRBJ2-5,NA,CSVELGGGRQETQYF,TGCAGCGTTGAGCTAGGGGGAGGTAGACAAGAGACCCAGTACTTC
TRBV28,many,14,TRBJ1-2,NA,CASTTTGIHYGYTF,TGTGCCAGCACTACCACGGGGATCCACTATGGCTACACCTTC
TRBV3-1,many,13,TRBJ1-6,TRBD1,CASKTGYNSPLHF,TGTGCCAGCAAGACAGGGTATAATTCACCCCTCCACTTT
TRBV12-3/TRBV12-4,many,14,TRBJ1-1,NA,CASSLYRRNTEAFF,TGTGCCAGCAGTTTGTACAGACGGAACACTGAAGCTTTCTTT
TRBV12-3/TRBV12-4,many,15,TRBJ1-5,TRBD1,CASSLEQGAIQPQHF,TGTGCCAGCAGTTTAGAACAGGGGGCCATTCAGCCCCAGCATTTT
TRBV6-1,many,15,TRBJ1-2,NA,CASSEMTVSNYGYTF,TGTGCCAGCAGTGAAATGACGGTATCTAACTATGGCTACACCTTC
TRBV6-1,many,14,TRBJ2-7,TRBD2,CASKQREEFDEQYF,TGTGCCAGCAAACAGCGGGAGGAATTCGACGAGCAGTACTTC
TRBV20-1,many,10,TRBJ1-6,NA,CSARPEPLHF,TGCAGTGCTAGACCAGAACCCCTCCACTTT
TRBV20-1,NA,11,TRBJ2-7,NA,CSARVPYEQYF,TGCAGTGCTAGAGTGCCCTACGAGCAGTACTTC
TRBV7-2,NA,15,TRBJ2-7,NA,CASSLKAERVHEQYF,TGTGCCAGCAGCTTAAAAGCGGAGCGGGTCCACGAGCAGTACTTC
TRBV12-3/TRBV12-4,few,14,TRBJ1-2,TRBD1,CASTPSTGNYGYTF,TGTGCCAGCACCCCCTCGACAGGGAACTATGGCTACACCTTC
TRBV6-1,many,13,TRBJ1-1,NA,CASSGAGYTEAFF,TGTGCCAGCAGTGGAGCGGGGTACACTGAAGCTTTCTTT
TRBV24-1,few,15,TRBJ1-1,TRBD1,CATSDMTGRSTEAFF,TGTGCCACCAGTGATATGACAGGGCGGAGCACTGAAGCTTTCTTT
TRBV28,many,15,TRBJ1-6,NA,CASRRKTGAGSPLHF,TGTGCCAGCAGACGAAAGACAGGTGCAGGGTCACCCCTCCACTTT